The 2 T cell receptor beta chains in this list originate from one sample, sequenced in a study of response to subunit inactivated influenza vaccine. Each CDR3 protein gets one entry after TCRdb re-called the RT-PCR reads with MiXCR. The sample lists more than 550,000 distinct CDR3 sequences; 12% were seen once. The sample here was PBMCs from blood, taken on the day of vaccination. These receptors were taken from a man aged 45-65 years who received an inactivated influenza vaccine.

This clonotype was counted a few times. The chain recombines TRBV4-1 with TRBJ2-1, with TRBD2 as a possible D gene (5 bases). Trimming took off 0 bases at V and 0 bases at J, with 15 bases between the two ends. Germline V gives CDR1 MGHRA, CDR2 YSYEKL. This CDR3 is 18 amino acids long. This CDR3 is CASSQDSFGVSSYNEQFF. CDR3 bases: TGCGCCAGCAGCCAAGATTCGTTCGGGGTGAGCTCCTACAATGAGCAGTTCTTC.

The V and J genes are TRBV12-3 or TRBV12-4 and TRBJ1-1; no reliable D call. The length of the CDR3 is 13 residues. Deletions cut 2 bases from V and 11 bases from J, with 15 bases between. The DNA of the CDR3 is TGTGCCAGCAGTTTATACCCTGCCCTCGAGGCTTTCTTT. The encoded protein is CASSLYPALEAFF.